Shown below are 30 T cell receptor beta chains from a single sample sequenced in a study of radiotherapy plus CTLA-4 blockade in lung cancer (dated by TCRdb to 2016 to 2019). The library came from the immunoSEQ multiplex PCR assay. TCRdb stores this immuneACCESS table with in-frame sequences only. Part of the clones is absent; in the studies checked, under half of the shortfall reflects unresolved V genes, and no reason is known for the rest. Across this sample there are roughly 120,000 clones, with 81% seen only once. The ten largest clones take up 2.5% to 3.5% of the sample. This specimen consisted of peripheral blood, obtained from a patient treated with radiotherapy plus ipilimumab. The source is a human donor with non-small cell lung cancer that progressed on radiotherapy plus ipilimumab. Some clones in this sample may be carry-over from other donors' samples.

The chain uses TRBV11-2 and TRBJ2-5; D call uncertain. The germline gives CDR1 SGHAT, CDR2 FQNNGV. The CDR3 consists of 15 residues. Deletions cut 3 bases from V and 3 bases from J, with 14 bases between. CDR3 amino acids: CASSFIFGVEETQYF. The CDR3 bases are TGTGCCAGCAGCTTTATTTTTGGGGTTGAAGAGACCCAGTACTTC.

This clone was detected only once. This chain uses TRBV5-1 with TRBJ1-6; TRBD1 might be the D (6 bases). This CDR3 has 19 amino acids. The germline CDR1 and CDR2 sequences are SGHRS and YFSETQ. V was shortened by 2 bases and J by 9 bases, with 27 bases between the two germline ends. The CDR3 sequence: CASSLTPQGRPPFGSPLHF. The CDR3 coding sequence is TGCGCCAGCAGCTTAACACCACAGGGTCGACCCCCTTTTGGTTCACCCCTCCACTTT.

This chain joins TRBV4-3 and TRBJ2-2; the D is unclear. The V end was cut by 0 bases, the J end by 1 base, with 12 bases between. In germline, CDR1 is LGHNA, CDR2 YSLEER. The CDR3 sequence is 17 residues long. CDR3 bases: TGCGCCAGCAGCCAAGATTTTAAGCAGATGAACACCGGGGAGCTGTTTTTT. Its protein product is CASSQDFKQMNTGELFF.

The chain recombines TRBV27 with TRBJ2-6; D is undetermined. CDR3 length: 14 residues. Trimming left V 3 bases short and J 0 bases short, with 3 bases between. Germline V gene lookup returns CDR1 MNHEY and CDR2 SMNVEV (reference sequence). The CDR3, as DNA: TGTGCCAGCAGTTTGAGCTCTGGGGCCAACGTCCTGACTTTC. Amino acids: CASSLSSGANVLTF.

As DNA, the CDR3 is TGCGCCAGCAGCTTCGGACAGGAATATGAAAAACTGTTTTTT. As protein: CASSFGQEYEKLFF. The J gene is TRBJ1-4, the V gene TRBV5-1; 7 positions match TRBD1. The CDR3 is 14 residues long. Trimming removed 2 bases from V and 6 bases from J; junction bases left unmatched: 4. Germline V lookup: CDR1 SGHRS, CDR2 YFSETQ.

V and J are TRBV11-1 and TRBJ1-1; D might be TRBD1 (6 bases). V was shortened by 5 bases and J by 1 base, with 14 bases between the two germline ends. The germline V gene encodes CDR1 SGHAT and CDR2 FQDESV (reference sequence). The CDR3 loop spans 15 amino acids. The CDR3 here is CASSRGVRRNTEAFF. Here the CDR3 DNA reads TGTGCCAGCAGCAGGGGGGTACGTAGGAACACTGAAGCTTTCTTT.

This chain links TRBV7-2 with TRBJ1-1, with D uncertain. The CDR3 covers 13 residues. V was shortened by 4 bases and J by 8 bases, with 14 bases between the two germline ends. Germline CDR1 SGHTA, CDR2 FQGNSA. In DNA, the CDR3 is TGTGCCAGCAGCTCTAGAATCAGCGGAGAAGCTTTCTTT. Protein sequence: CASSSRISGEAFF.

This clone has a single count. The chain employs TRBV5-1 and TRBJ1-4; no clear D gene. Germline values: CDR1 SGHRS, CDR2 YFSETQ. CDR3 length: 15 residues. V lost 0 bases and J 7 bases, leaving 13 bases between the germline ends. The CDR3 region is CASSLAQAGPEKLFF. CDR3 nucleotides: TGCGCCAGCAGCTTGGCCCAAGCCGGGCCTGAAAAACTGTTTTTT.

This rearrangement joins TRBV12-5 to TRBJ2-4; 8 bases map to TRBD1. The trim removed 3 bases at V and 0 bases at J, leaving 10 bases unmatched. CDR1 LGHNT and CDR2 FRNRAP come from the germline V gene. This CDR3 comprises 18 residues. The CDR3 protein is CASGLSTGVLLAKNIQYF. Written as DNA, the CDR3 is TGTGCTAGTGGTTTATCGACAGGGGTCCTCCTAGCCAAAAACATTCAGTACTTC.

The rearrangement uses TRBV5-1 and TRBJ2-3; 12 bases align to TRBD2. V shed 0 bases, J shed 1 base, and the junction held 0 bases outside the gene matches. Germline V gene sequence: CDR1 SGHRS, CDR2 YFSETQ. The CDR3 contains 16 residues. CDR3 sequence: CASSLGLAGGTDTQYF. The CDR3 region has the DNA TGCGCCAGCAGCTTGGGACTAGCGGGGGGCACAGATACGCAGTATTTT.

The V gene is TRBV9, the J gene TRBJ1-2; D is unclear. The CDR3 runs 16 residues. Germline assignment: CDR1 SGDLS and CDR2 YYNGEE. V lost 4 bases and J 0 bases, leaving 16 bases between the germline ends. The CDR3 reads CASSLTTTGANYGYTF. For the CDR3, the DNA is TGTGCCAGCAGCCTTACTACCACCGGCGCTAACTATGGCTACACCTTC.

The chain links TRBV4-2 to TRBJ2-3; 10 nucleotides agree with TRBD2. CDR3 size: 18 residues. CDR1 is LGHNA and CDR2 is YNFKEQ in the germline V gene. V gave up 4 bases and J gave up 3 bases; unmatched junction bases: 13. CDR3 in amino acids: CASSLILSLAGVTDTQYF. The CDR3 nucleotides are TGTGCCAGCAGCCTCATCCTCTCTCTAGCGGGGGTAACAGATACGCAGTATTTT.

A single count supports this clone. CDR3 loop: CASSLQLVNTEAFF. CDR3 nucleotides: TGCGCCAGCAGCCTCCAACTCGTGAACACTGAAGCTTTCTTT. The chain is built from TRBV5-1 and TRBJ1-1, with D uncertain. The V end was cut by 4 bases, the J end by 0 bases, with 10 bases between. The CDR3 extends over 14 amino acids. Germline CDR1 and CDR2: SGHRS and YFSETQ.

This chain's CDR3 is CSGGTGIGDWDYGYTF. The CDR3 DNA reads TGCAGCGGCGGGACGGGGATTGGGGATTGGGACTATGGCTACACCTTC. The chain uses TRBV29-1 and TRBJ1-2, with D tentatively TRBD1 (5 bases). Germline V gene sequence: CDR1 SQVTM, CDR2 ANQGSEA. Trimming removed 7 bases from V and 3 bases from J, with 24 bases in between. The CDR3 spans 16 residues.

This sequence joins TRBV18 and TRBJ1-6, with D possibly TRBD1 on 5 matching bases. The ends were cut back, 5 bases at V and 7 bases at J, with 12 bases in the middle. The CDR3 covers 14 residues. Germline CDR1 reads KGHSH; CDR2 reads LQKENI. CDR3 in amino acids: CASSRDSANSPLHF. The CDR3 nucleotides are TGTGCCAGCTCAAGAGACAGTGCCAATTCACCCCTCCACTTT.

V usage is TRBV7-6 and J usage is TRBJ1-6; 8 bases line up with TRBD1. The CDR3 has 14 residues. Trimming took 5 bases from V and 10 from J; bases not matched to a gene: 7. Germline values: CDR1 SGHVS, CDR2 FNYEAQ. The DNA for the CDR3 is TGTGCCAGCAGCGGAGGACAGGGAAAGTCACCCCTCCACTTT. This sequence encodes CASSGGQGKSPLHF.

This chain links TRBV28 with TRBJ1-2; D is perhaps TRBD1 (6 bases). Germline CDR1 reads MDHEN; CDR2 reads SYDVKM. V was clipped by 1 base and J by 2 bases, with 17 bases between them. The CDR3 is 17 amino acids. In DNA, the CDR3 is TGTGCCAGCAGTTTATCCGTAGGGGGGGCAGTAAACTATGGCTACACCTTC. Residues: CASSLSVGGAVNYGYTF.

Points on this clone: At one end, the junction sequence differs from germline, possibly due to a read error. The V and J genes are TRBV7-7 and TRBJ2-7; the match to TRBD1 covers 9 bases. The CDR3 has 14 amino acids. Germline values: CDR1 SSHAT, CDR2 FNYEAQ (reference sequence). The DNA of the CDR3 is TGTGCTAGCAGCCCCCGGACAGGGGCCTACGAGCAGTACTTC. Translation gives CASSPRTGAYEQYF.

The chain joins TRBV18 to TRBJ2-3; TRBD2 matches at 11 bases. V lost 3 bases to trimming and J lost 2 bases; unmatched junction nucleotides: 7. This CDR3 spans 17 amino acids. Germline V lookup: CDR1 KGHSH, CDR2 LQKENI. CDR3 protein: CASSPTRLAGNTDTQYF. The CDR3 DNA follows: TGTGCCAGCTCACCGACCCGACTAGCGGGGAACACAGATACGCAGTATTTT. The full variable domain, its missing parts supplied by reference TRBV18 and TRBJ2-3, is NAGVMQNPRHLVRRRGQEARLRCSPMKGHSHVYWYRQLPEEGLKFMVYLQKENIIDESGMPKERFSAEFPKEGPSILRIQQVVRGDSAAYFCASSPTRLAGNTDTQYFGPGTRLTVL.

This clone has more than one count but fewer than ten. V and J are TRBV5-4 and TRBJ2-3; perhaps D is TRBD1 or TRBD2 (6 bases each). The V end was cut by 4 bases, the J end by 1 base, with 10 bases between. The CDR3 contains 14 residues. Germline V lookup: CDR1 SGHNT, CDR2 YYREEE (reference sequence). The CDR3 is CASSRGQGTDTQYF. CDR3 coding DNA: TGTGCCAGCAGCCGGGGGCAGGGCACAGATACGCAGTATTTT.

This clone came up once. The chain recombines TRBV12-2 with TRBJ2-3; the table's D call TRBD2 went unverified against the DNA. TRBV12-2 is labeled a pseudogene. The CDR3 runs to 16 residues. DNA for the CDR3: TGTGCAAGTCGCCTCAGTGGTAGCGGGGGAGAAGATACGCAGTATTTT. It codes for CASRLSGSGGEDTQYF.

This clone was seen a single time. CDR3 DNA: TGTGCCAGCAGCTTGTCGGGGGGCACAGATACGCAGTATTTT. Its protein is CASSLSGGTDTQYF. The chain couples TRBV7-2 to TRBJ2-3; TRBD2 might be the D (6 bases). Germline lookup yields CDR1 SGHTA and CDR2 FQGNSA. The CDR3 has 14 residues. Trimming took 3 bases from V and 1 from J, leaving 8 bases between them. Full variable domain (outside the CDR3, taken from reference TRBV7-2 and TRBJ2-3): GAGVSQSPSNKVTEKGKDVELRCDPISGHTALYWYRQSLGQGLEFLIYFQGNSAPDKSGLPSDRFSAERTGGSVSTLTIQRTQQEDSAVYLCASSLSGGTDTQYFGPGTRLTVL.

The rearrangement joins TRBV6-1 to TRBJ2-7; D is tentatively TRBD1 or TRBD2 (5 bases each). Germline CDR1 reads MNHNS; CDR2 reads SASEGT. Trimming shortened V by 5 bases and J by 5 bases, and 19 bases separated the two germline ends. This CDR3 contains 15 residues. The CDR3 sequence: CASSLRAWDQNEQYF. For the CDR3, the DNA is TGTGCCAGCAGTTTGAGGGCCTGGGACCAGAACGAGCAGTACTTC.

This clone came up a few times. One junction end does not reproduce the germline sequence, and a read error may be involved. The chain carries TRBV7-9 and TRBJ1-1; D unresolved. Germline V gene data show CDR1 as SEHNR and CDR2 as FQNEAQ (reference sequence). The CDR3 is made up of 11 amino acids. The CDR3 here is CASSTNPTAVF. The CDR3 DNA follows: TGTGCCAGCAGCACCAACCCCACAGCTGTCTTT.

The chain recombines TRBV7-8 with TRBJ2-2, with D possibly TRBD1 on 5 matching bases. The CDR3 loop spans 17 amino acids. CDR1 and CDR2 (germline): SGHVS, FQNEAQ. The V and J ends lost 2 bases and 1 base respectively, with 14 bases between them. The CDR3 loop reads CASSLSSRQGNTGELFF. In DNA, the CDR3 is TGTGCCAGCAGCTTAAGTTCACGGCAGGGGAACACCGGGGAGCTGTTTTTT. The full variable domain, in which reference TRBV7-8 and TRBJ2-2 provide the parts outside the CDR3, is GAGVSQSPRYKVAKRGQDVALRCDPISGHVSLFWYQQALGQGPEFLTYFQNEAQLDKSGLPSDRFFAERPEGSVSTLKIQRTQQEDSAVYLCASSLSSRQGNTGELFFGEGSRLTVL.

J is TRBJ2-5 and V is TRBV5-1; D possibly corresponds to TRBD2 (6 bases). Germline V gene lookup returns CDR1 SGHRS and CDR2 YFSETQ. V lost 2 bases and J lost 3, with 14 bases in between. The CDR3 contains 15 residues. CDR3 nucleotides: TGCGCCAGCAGCTTCGGCTCCTCGGGGGAAGAGACCCAGTACTTC. Amino acid sequence: CASSFGSSGEETQYF.

The V and J genes are TRBV5-1 and TRBJ2-2, with D possibly matching TRBD1 (5 bases). Germline V gene sequence: CDR1 SGHRS, CDR2 YFSETQ. This CDR3 is 14 amino acids long. Trimming took 1 base from V and 6 from J, leaving 10 bases between them. CDR3 sequence (DNA): TGCGCCAGCAGCTTGATAGGGGCGGCCGGGGAGCTGTTTTTT. This sequence encodes CASSLIGAAGELFF.

The chain recombines TRBV5-4 with TRBJ2-1; 7 bases match TRBD1. Unmatched junction bases numbered 4, after V lost 5 bases and J lost 2 bases. This CDR3 region has 14 residues. Germline CDR1 is SGHNT and CDR2 is YYREEE (reference sequence). CDR3 amino acids: CASRSDRAYNEQFF. The CDR3 nucleotides read TGTGCCAGCAGATCCGACAGGGCCTACAATGAGCAGTTCTTC. The full variable domain, with the rest looked up from reference TRBV5-4 and TRBJ2-1, is ETGVTQSPTHLIKTRGQQVTLRCSSQSGHNTVSWYQQALGQGPQFIFQYYREEENGRGNFPPRFSGLQFPNYSSELNVNALELDDSALYLCASRSDRAYNEQFFGPGTRLTVL.

The chain combines TRBV7-3 with TRBJ2-3, with 7 bases aligning to TRBD1. V shed 5 bases, J shed 6 bases, and the junction held 11 bases outside the gene matches. Germline CDR1 reads SGHTA; CDR2 reads FQGTGA. The CDR3 covers 15 residues. Written as DNA, the CDR3 is TGTGCCAGCAGCCGAGACAGGGAAAGGGTGGATACGCAGTATTTT. This encodes CASSRDRERVDTQYF. Filled out from reference TRBV7-3 and TRBJ2-3, the complete variable domain reads GAGVSQTPSNKVTEKGKYVELRCDPISGHTALYWYRQSLGQGPEFLIYFQGTGAADDSGLPNDRFFAVRPEGSVSTLKIQRTERGDSAVYLCASSRDRERVDTQYFGPGTRLTVL.

This clone was recorded a few times. The chain is built from TRBV6-1 and TRBJ1-2; 8 nucleotides line up with TRBD1. Germline-derived CDR1 and CDR2 are MNHNS and SASEGT. V lost 7 bases and J lost 4; bases outside the gene matches: 5. The CDR3 loop spans 13 amino acids. The CDR3 DNA follows: TGTGCCAGCAACCGACAGGGGCCCTATGGCTACACCTTC. This gives the protein CASNRQGPYGYTF.